The sample holds one count of the clone carrying this TCR beta chain. The sample comes from a study of T cell responses to AZD1222 COVID-19 vaccine. Trimming took off 3 bases at V and 1 base at J, with 11 bases between the two ends. The CDR3 length is 15 residues. CDR1 and CDR2 (germline): SEHNR, FQNEAQ (reference sequence). The assay was immunoSEQ multiplex PCR, and TCRdb's table has in-frame clones only and misses some. The sample consists of 150,000 to 200,000 clones, 94% of them appearing once. The chain uses TRBV7-9 and TRBJ2-3; tentative D call: TRBD2 (5 bases). Sequences were derived from peripheral blood, sampled on day 0 of AZD1222 vaccination. The receptor comes from an adult in good health. The CDR3 nucleotides read TGTGCCAGCAGCTTCAGAACCGGGGGCACAGATACGCAGTATTTT. It is translated as CASSFRTGGTDTQYF.